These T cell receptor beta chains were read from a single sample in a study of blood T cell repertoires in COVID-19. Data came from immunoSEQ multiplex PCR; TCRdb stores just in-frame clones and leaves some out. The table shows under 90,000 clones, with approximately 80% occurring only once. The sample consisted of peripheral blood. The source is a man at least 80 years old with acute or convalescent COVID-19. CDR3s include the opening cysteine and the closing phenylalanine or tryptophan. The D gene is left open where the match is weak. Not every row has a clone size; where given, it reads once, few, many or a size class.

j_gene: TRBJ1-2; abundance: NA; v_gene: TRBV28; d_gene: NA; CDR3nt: TGTGCCAGCAGTTATGACAAGAACTATGGCTACACCTTC; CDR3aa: CASSYDKNYGYTF
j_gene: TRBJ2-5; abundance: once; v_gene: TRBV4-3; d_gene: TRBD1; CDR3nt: TGCGCCAGCAGCCCGACAGGGGCGGGAGAGACCCAGTACTTC; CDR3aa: CASSPTGAGETQYF
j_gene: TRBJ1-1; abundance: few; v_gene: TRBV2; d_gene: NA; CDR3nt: TGTGCCAGCAGTCGAGGGTTTGAAGCTTTCTTT; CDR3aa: CASSRGFEAFF
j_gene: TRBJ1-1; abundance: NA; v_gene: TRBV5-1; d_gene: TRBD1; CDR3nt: TGCGCCAGCAGCATGGACAGGGGCGAGGTGAGGACTGAAGCTTTCTTT; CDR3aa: CASSMDRGEVRTEAFF
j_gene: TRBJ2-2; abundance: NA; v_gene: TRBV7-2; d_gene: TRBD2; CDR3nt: TGTGCCAGCAGACTTAATAGCGGGGGTAACACCGGGGAGCTGTTTTTT; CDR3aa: CASRLNSGGNTGELFF
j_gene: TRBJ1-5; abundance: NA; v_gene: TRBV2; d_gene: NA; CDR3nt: TGTGCCAGCATGACGGGGAGCAATCAGCCCCAGCATTTT; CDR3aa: CASMTGSNQPQHF
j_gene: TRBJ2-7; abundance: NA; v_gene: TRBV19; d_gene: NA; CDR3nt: TGTGCCAGTAGTATGAATCGGGACATCCACGAGCAGTACTTC; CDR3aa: CASSMNRDIHEQYF
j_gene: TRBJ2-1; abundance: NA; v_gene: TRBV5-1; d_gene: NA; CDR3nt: TGCGCCAGCAGCTTCTCGGAGGTGGGGAATGAGCAGTTCTTC; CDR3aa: CASSFSEVGNEQFF
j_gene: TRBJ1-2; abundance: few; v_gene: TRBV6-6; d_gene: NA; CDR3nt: TGTGCCAGCAGTTCCGATGGAGTCAACTATGGCTACACCTTC; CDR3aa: CASSSDGVNYGYTF
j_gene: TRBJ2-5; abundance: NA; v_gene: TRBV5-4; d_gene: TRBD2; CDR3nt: TGTGCCAGCAGCCGCGGGCTAAGGGAGGGGGAGACCCAGTACTTC; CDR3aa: CASSRGLREGETQYF
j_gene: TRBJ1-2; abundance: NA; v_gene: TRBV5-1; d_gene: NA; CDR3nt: TGCGCCAGCAGAGGTACGGAGGCATCCTATGGCTACACCTTC; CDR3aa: CASRGTEASYGYTF
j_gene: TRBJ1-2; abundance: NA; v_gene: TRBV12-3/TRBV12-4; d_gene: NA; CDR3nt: TGTGCCAGCACCCTGGAAGGAGAGGACTACACCTTC; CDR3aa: CASTLEGEDYTF
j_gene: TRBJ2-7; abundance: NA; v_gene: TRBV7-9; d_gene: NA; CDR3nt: TGTGCCAGCAGCTTACCTAGTCACGAGCAGTACTTC; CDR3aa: CASSLPSHEQYF
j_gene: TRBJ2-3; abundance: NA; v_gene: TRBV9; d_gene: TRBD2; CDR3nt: TGTGCCAGCAGCGATCGAGCGGGGGGTTCCACAGATACGCAGTATTTT; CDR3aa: CASSDRAGGSTDTQYF
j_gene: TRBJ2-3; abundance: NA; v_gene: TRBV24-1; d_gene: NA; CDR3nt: TGTGCCACCAGTGACCCGCAGGGGACAGATACGCAGTATTTT; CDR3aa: CATSDPQGTDTQYF
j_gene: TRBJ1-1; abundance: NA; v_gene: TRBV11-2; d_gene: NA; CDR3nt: TGTGCCAGCAGCTTAGCTCGGAGGGACACTGAAGCTTTCTTT; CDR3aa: CASSLARRDTEAFF
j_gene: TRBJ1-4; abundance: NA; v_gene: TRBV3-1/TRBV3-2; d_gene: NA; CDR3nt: TGTGCCAGCAGCCAAGGTTTACAGGAAGCCAGAAAACTGTTTTTT; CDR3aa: CASSQGLQEARKLFF
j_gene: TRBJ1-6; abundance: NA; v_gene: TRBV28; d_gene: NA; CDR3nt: TGTGCCAGCAATGGGCCGCGCAGCTCCTATAATTCACCCCTCCACTTT; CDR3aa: CASNGPRSSYNSPLHF
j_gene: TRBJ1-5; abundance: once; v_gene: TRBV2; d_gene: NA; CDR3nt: TGTGCCAGCAGTGATCGCAGGGCAAATCAGCCCCAGCATTTT; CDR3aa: CASSDRRANQPQHF
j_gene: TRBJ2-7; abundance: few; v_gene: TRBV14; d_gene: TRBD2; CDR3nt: TGTGCCAGCAGCCCCCCGGGACTACAATTAAGGTACTTC; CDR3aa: CASSPPGLQLRYF
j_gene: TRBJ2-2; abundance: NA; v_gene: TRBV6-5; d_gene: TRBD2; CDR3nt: TGTGCCACTGTTGGACTAGCGGGAGTTACCGGGGAGCTGTTTTTT; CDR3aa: CATVGLAGVTGELFF
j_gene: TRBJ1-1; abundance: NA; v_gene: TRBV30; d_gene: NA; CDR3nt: TGTGCCTGGAGTGAGGACAGTTCTAACACTGAAGCTTTCTTT; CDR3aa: CAWSEDSSNTEAFF
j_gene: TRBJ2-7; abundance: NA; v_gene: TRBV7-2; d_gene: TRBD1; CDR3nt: TGTGCCAGCAGCTTAGGCGGACAGGGTGGGACCTACGAGCAGTACTTC; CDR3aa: CASSLGGQGGTYEQYF
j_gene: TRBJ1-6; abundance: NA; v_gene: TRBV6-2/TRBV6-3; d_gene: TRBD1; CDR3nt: TGTGCCAGCAGTCCCACGGACAGGACGAATTCACCCCTCCACTTT; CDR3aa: CASSPTDRTNSPLHF
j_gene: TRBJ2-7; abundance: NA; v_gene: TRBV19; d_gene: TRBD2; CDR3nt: TGTGCCAGTCGGGCTAGCGGGAGTAATTACGAGCAGTACTTC; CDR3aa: CASRASGSNYEQYF
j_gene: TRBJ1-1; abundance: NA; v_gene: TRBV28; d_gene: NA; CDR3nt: TGTGCCACGTATGGTAGGGGTTACACTGAAGCTTTCTTT; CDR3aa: CATYGRGYTEAFF
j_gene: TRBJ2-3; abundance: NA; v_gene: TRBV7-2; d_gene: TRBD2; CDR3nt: TGTGCCAGCAGCTCGACGGGACTAGCGGGAGGAAGGTCAGATACGCAGTATTTT; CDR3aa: CASSSTGLAGGRSDTQYF
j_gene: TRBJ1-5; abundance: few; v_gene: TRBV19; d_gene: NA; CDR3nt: TGTGCCAGTAGTATAGCCTCAGGGGCTCTGGGGCCCCAGCATTTT; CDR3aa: CASSIASGALGPQHF
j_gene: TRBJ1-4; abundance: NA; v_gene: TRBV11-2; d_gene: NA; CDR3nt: TGTGCCAGCAGCTTATCGGTCAGGGGTGAAAAACTGTTTTTT; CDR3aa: CASSLSVRGEKLFF
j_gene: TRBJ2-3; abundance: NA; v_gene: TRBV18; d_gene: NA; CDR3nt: TGTGCCAGCTCATACAGGGAGACAGATACGCAGTATTTT; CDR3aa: CASSYRETDTQYF
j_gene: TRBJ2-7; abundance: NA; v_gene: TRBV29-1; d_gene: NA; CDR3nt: TGCAGCGTTGAAGGTTGGGGAGGTGACCTCTACGAGCAGTACTTC; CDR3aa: CSVEGWGGDLYEQYF
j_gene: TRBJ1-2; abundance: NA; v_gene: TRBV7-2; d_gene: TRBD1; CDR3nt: TGTGCCAGCAGCTTAGACCGGACAGGTCATGCCTATGGCTACACCTTC; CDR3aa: CASSLDRTGHAYGYTF
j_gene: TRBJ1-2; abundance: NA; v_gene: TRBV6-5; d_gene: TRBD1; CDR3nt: TGTGCCAGCAGTTGGACAGGGGAAGAGGGCTACACCTTC; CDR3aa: CASSWTGEEGYTF
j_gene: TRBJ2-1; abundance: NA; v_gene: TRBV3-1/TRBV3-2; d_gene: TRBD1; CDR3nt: TGTGCCAGCAGCGGGAACAGGGGAGTTAGGACGTACAATGAGCAGTTCTTC; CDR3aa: CASSGNRGVRTYNEQFF
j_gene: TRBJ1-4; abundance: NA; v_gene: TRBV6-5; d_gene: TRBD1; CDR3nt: TGTGCCAGCAGTCGGACAGGGGGTTTGAGAGAAAAACTGTTTTTT; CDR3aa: CASSRTGGLREKLFF
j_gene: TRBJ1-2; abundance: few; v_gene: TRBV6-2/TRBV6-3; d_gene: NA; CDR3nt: TGTGCCAGCAGTTCGCCAGGTAACGCGGGCTACACCTTC; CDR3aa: CASSSPGNAGYTF
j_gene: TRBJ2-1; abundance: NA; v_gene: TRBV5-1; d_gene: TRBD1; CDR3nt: TGCGCCAGCAGCTTGGGACAGGGGGCCTACAATGAGCAGTTCTTC; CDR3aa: CASSLGQGAYNEQFF
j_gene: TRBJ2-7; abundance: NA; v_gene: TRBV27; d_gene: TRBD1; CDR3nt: TGTGCCAGCAGTTCTGGACAGGGGAACGAGCAGTACTTC; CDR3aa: CASSSGQGNEQYF
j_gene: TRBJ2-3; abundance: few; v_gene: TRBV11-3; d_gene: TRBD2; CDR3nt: TGTGCCAGCAGCTTAGATGAGAGAGCGGGGGGCACAGATACGCAGTATTTT; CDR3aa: CASSLDERAGGTDTQYF
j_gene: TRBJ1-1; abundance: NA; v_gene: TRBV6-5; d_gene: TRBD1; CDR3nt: TGTGCCAGCCAGGCCGGGACAGGAAACACTGAAGCTTTCTTT; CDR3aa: CASQAGTGNTEAFF
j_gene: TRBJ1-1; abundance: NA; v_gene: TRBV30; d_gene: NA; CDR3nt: TGTGCCTGGAGTTTGTCAGTTGAAGCTTTCTTT; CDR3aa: CAWSLSVEAFF
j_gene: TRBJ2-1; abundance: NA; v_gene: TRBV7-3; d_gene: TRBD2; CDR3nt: TGTGCCAGCAGCTCTCAGGGGCTAGCGGGAGGGATGAGCTCCTACAATGAGCAGTTCTTC; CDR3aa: CASSSQGLAGGMSSYNEQFF
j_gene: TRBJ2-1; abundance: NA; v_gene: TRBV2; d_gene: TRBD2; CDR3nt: TGTGCCAGCAAGGGGACTACGAATGACAATGAGCAGTTCTTC; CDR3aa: CASKGTTNDNEQFF
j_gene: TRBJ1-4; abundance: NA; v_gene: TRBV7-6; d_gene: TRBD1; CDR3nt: TGTGCCAGCAGGCGACAGGGGGACGAAAAACTGTTTTTT; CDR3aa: CASRRQGDEKLFF
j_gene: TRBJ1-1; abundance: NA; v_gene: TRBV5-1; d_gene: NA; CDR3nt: TGCGCCAGCAGCCCCCAAGTTTCGGGTTTTCGTGTTGAAGCTTTCTTT; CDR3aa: CASSPQVSGFRVEAFF
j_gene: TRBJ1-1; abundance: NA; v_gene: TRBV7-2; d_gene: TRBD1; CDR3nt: TGTGCCAGCAGCCCGTGGGCAGGGGGAGACACTGAAGCTTTCTTT; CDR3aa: CASSPWAGGDTEAFF